These 7 T cell receptor beta chains share one sample of origin, sequenced in a study of shared clonotypes between healthy human individuals (dated by TCRdb to 2020 to 2022). Library method: the immunoSEQ multiplex PCR assay. The clones in this table, taken by TCRdb from immuneACCESS, are in-frame only. Not every clone is retained; where verified, under half of the shortfall comes from an unresolved V gene, and the cause of the rest is unknown. The sample records 2 million to 2.5 million clones, about 94% of which are singletons. The ten biggest clones cover 0.9% to 1.3% of the sample. CD8 naive samples consisted of CD45RO-negative cells that were positively selected for CCR7, yielding a CD45RA+CCR7+ population without TemRA cells. The sequenced material came from naive CD8+ T cells sorted from blood. In light of the paper, this sample's cell subset or site label describes: CD45RA+CCR7+. These TCRs come from a man aged 18 to 30 in good health.

Remarks on this clone: The sample has other DNA sequences that encode this CDR3 too. The chain employs TRBV11-2 and TRBJ2-3; D gene ambiguous. The ends were cut back, 1 base at V and 6 bases at J, with 5 bases in the middle. The germline gives CDR1 SGHAT, CDR2 FQNNGV. This CDR3 has 12 amino acids. The CDR3 DNA follows: TGTGCCAGCAGCTTAGCTCCGGATACGCAGTATTTT. This encodes CASSLAPDTQYF.

The rearrangement uses TRBV10-2 and TRBJ2-1; D is perhaps TRBD2 (6 bases). Germline V gene sequence: CDR1 WSHSY, CDR2 SAAADI. V lost 6 bases to trimming and J lost 4 bases, with 16 bases between them. The CDR3 spans 15 residues. The CDR3 DNA follows: TGCGCCAGCAGAGCTAGAGCGGAGGGATACAATGAGCAGTTCTTC. It yields the protein CASRARAEGYNEQFF.

The V gene is TRBV27, the J gene TRBJ2-2; 7 bases fit TRBD2. V was clipped by 5 bases and J by 4 bases; unmatched bases: 19. Germline V gene data show CDR1 as MNHEY and CDR2 as SMNVEV (reference sequence). The CDR3 extends over 19 amino acids. CDR3 region: CASSPEGREPPRGTGELFF. The CDR3 DNA is TGTGCCAGCAGTCCCGAGGGGCGGGAGCCCCCGAGGGGCACCGGGGAGCTGTTTTTT.

J is TRBJ2-7 and V is TRBV5-6; D uncertain. The germline gives CDR1 SGHDT, CDR2 YYEEEE. The ends were cut back, 2 bases at V and 2 bases at J, with 8 bases in the middle. This CDR3 has 13 amino acids. The CDR3 reads CASSFSEAYEQYF. In DNA form, the CDR3 reads TGTGCCAGCAGCTTTTCGGAAGCCTACGAGCAGTACTTC.

The rearrangement joins TRBV7-9 to TRBJ1-4; D remains unclear. With 1 base removed from V and 8 bases from J, the gap between germline ends came to 11 bases. There are 14 residues in the CDR3. CDR1 and CDR2 (germline): SEHNR, FQNEAQ (reference sequence). CDR3 nucleotides: TGTGCCAGCAGCTTAGAACGGTCAGAGGAAAAACTGTTTTTT. Translated, it gives CASSLERSEEKLFF.

Comment on this clone: Additional DNA sequences in this sample encode the identical CDR3. This chain uses TRBV27 with TRBJ2-7; D is unresolved. Germline assignment: CDR1 MNHEY and CDR2 SMNVEV (reference sequence). The CDR3 is 13 amino acids. Trimming left V 3 bases short and J 2 bases short, with 8 bases between. Here the CDR3 reads CASSFAGPYEQYF. CDR3 coding DNA: TGTGCCAGCAGTTTTGCCGGTCCCTACGAGCAGTACTTC.

The V and J genes are TRBV4-1 and TRBJ2-3; D gene uncertain. The germline V gene encodes CDR1 MGHRA and CDR2 YSYEKL. Between the trimmed V and J ends, which lost 1 base and 2 bases, there was a span of 10 bases. CDR3 length: 15 residues. CDR3: CASSQGTYSTDTQYF. CDR3 bases: TGCGCCAGCAGCCAAGGGACGTATTCCACAGATACGCAGTATTTT.